The rows below give T cell receptor beta chains drawn from one sample of a study of shared clonotypes between healthy human individuals. The table came from immunoSEQ multiplex PCR; TCRdb's copy has only in-frame clones and leaves some out. The repertoire holds approximately 1.1 million clones, with around 82% as singletons. The sample was memory CD4+ T cells from PBMCs. These receptors were collected from a man between 18 and 29 years old in good health. Some clones in this sample may be carry-over from other donors' samples. Each CDR3 is given with its conserved first and last residue. A D gene is named only where the DNA matches it firmly. Clone sizes are given selectively: once, few, many, or a class where the clone is expanded.

D gene: -
V gene: TRBV7-3
clone size: -
J gene: TRBJ2-5
CDR3 protein: CASSPIGGGETQYF
CDR3 DNA: TGTGCCAGCAGTCCCATCGGGGGAGGAGAGACCCAGTACTTC

D gene: -
V gene: TRBV29-1
clone size: -
J gene: TRBJ2-3
CDR3 protein: CSGTGQYLTDTQYF
CDR3 DNA: TGCAGCGGGACTGGACAGTACCTCACAGATACGCAGTATTTT

D gene: -
V gene: TRBV6-5
clone size: -
J gene: TRBJ1-5
CDR3 protein: CASSYLGWQGSQPQHF
CDR3 DNA: TGTGCCAGCAGCTACTTGGGATGGCAGGGATCCCAGCCCCAGCATTTT

D gene: -
V gene: TRBV7-3
clone size: -
J gene: TRBJ2-7
CDR3 protein: CASSLGGGYEQYF
CDR3 DNA: TGTGCCAGCAGCTTAGGGGGAGGCTACGAGCAGTACTTC

D gene: -
V gene: TRBV4-2
clone size: -
J gene: TRBJ1-2
CDR3 protein: CASSQERVLGYTF
CDR3 DNA: TGTGCCAGCAGCCAAGAGAGGGTTCTCGGCTACACCTTC

D gene: TRBD1
V gene: TRBV6-6
clone size: -
J gene: TRBJ1-1
CDR3 protein: CASSFSGQGRTEAFF
CDR3 DNA: TGTGCCAGCAGTTTCTCAGGACAGGGGAGGACTGAAGCTTTCTTT

D gene: -
V gene: TRBV5-1
clone size: -
J gene: TRBJ2-7
CDR3 protein: CASSLDNLRGEYF
CDR3 DNA: TGCGCCAGCAGCTTGGATAACCTCCGCGGGGAGTACTTC

D gene: TRBD1
V gene: TRBV13
clone size: few
J gene: TRBJ2-3
CDR3 protein: CASSSKTGVRTDTQYF
CDR3 DNA: TGTGCCAGCAGCTCTAAAACAGGGGTACGCACAGATACGCAGTATTTT

D gene: -
V gene: TRBV27
clone size: few
J gene: TRBJ1-1
CDR3 protein: CASSLSKVRLLNTEAFF
CDR3 DNA: TGTGCCAGCAGTTTATCAAAGGTCCGGTTATTGAACACTGAAGCTTTCTTT

D gene: -
V gene: TRBV18
clone size: -
J gene: TRBJ1-2
CDR3 protein: CASSPSRESGYTF
CDR3 DNA: TGTGCCAGCTCACCGTCCAGGGAGTCTGGCTACACCTTC

D gene: -
V gene: TRBV5-1
clone size: -
J gene: TRBJ1-5
CDR3 protein: CASSLGPRSNQPQHF
CDR3 DNA: TGCGCCAGCAGCTTGGGACCGCGGAGCAATCAGCCCCAGCATTTT

D gene: -
V gene: TRBV9
clone size: few
J gene: TRBJ1-3
CDR3 protein: CASSVEGGNTIYF
CDR3 DNA: TGTGCCAGCAGCGTAGAGGGTGGAAACACCATATATTTT

D gene: -
V gene: TRBV28
clone size: -
J gene: TRBJ1-5
CDR3 protein: CASGSRARNQPQHF
CDR3 DNA: TGTGCCAGCGGAAGCCGGGCCCGCAATCAGCCCCAGCATTTT

D gene: TRBD2
V gene: TRBV7-6
clone size: once
J gene: TRBJ2-2
CDR3 protein: CASRRLAGTYGELFF
CDR3 DNA: TGTGCCAGCAGAAGACTAGCCGGAACTTATGGGGAGCTGTTTTTT

D gene: -
V gene: TRBV5-6
clone size: few
J gene: TRBJ2-5
CDR3 protein: CASSLEGVVGTQYF
CDR3 DNA: TGTGCCAGCAGCTTGGAGGGGGTAGTCGGGACCCAGTACTTC

D gene: -
V gene: TRBV11-2
clone size: -
J gene: TRBJ2-7
CDR3 protein: CASSRGRGSYEQYF
CDR3 DNA: TGTGCCAGCAGTCGCGGCAGGGGCTCCTACGAGCAGTACTTC

D gene: -
V gene: TRBV10-3
clone size: -
J gene: TRBJ1-1
CDR3 protein: CAISPSKPGVNTEAFF
CDR3 DNA: TGTGCCATCAGCCCCAGTAAACCGGGGGTGAACACTGAAGCTTTCTTT

D gene: -
V gene: TRBV7-3
clone size: few
J gene: TRBJ2-2
CDR3 protein: CASSLERDGTGELFF
CDR3 DNA: TGTGCCAGCAGCTTAGAAAGGGATGGAACCGGGGAGCTGTTTTTT

D gene: TRBD2
V gene: TRBV9
clone size: -
J gene: TRBJ2-1
CDR3 protein: CASSESGRRYNEQFF
CDR3 DNA: TGTGCCAGCAGCGAGAGCGGGAGGAGGTACAATGAGCAGTTCTTC

D gene: -
V gene: TRBV5-6
clone size: -
J gene: TRBJ2-5
CDR3 protein: CASSLSQETQYF
CDR3 DNA: TGTGCCAGCAGCTTAAGTCAAGAGACCCAGTACTTC

D gene: -
V gene: TRBV28
clone size: once
J gene: TRBJ2-5
CDR3 protein: CASSDNRVVQETQYF
CDR3 DNA: TGTGCCAGCAGTGATAACAGGGTAGTCCAAGAGACCCAGTACTTC

D gene: -
V gene: TRBV27
clone size: -
J gene: TRBJ2-6
CDR3 protein: CASSLNRHSGANVLTF
CDR3 DNA: TGTGCCAGCAGTTTAAACCGCCACTCTGGGGCCAACGTCCTGACTTTC

D gene: -
V gene: TRBV20-1
clone size: few
J gene: TRBJ2-1
CDR3 protein: CSARDDNEQFF
CDR3 DNA: TGCAGTGCTAGAGACGACAATGAGCAGTTCTTC

D gene: -
V gene: TRBV9
clone size: -
J gene: TRBJ2-7
CDR3 protein: CASSVGPGTSYEQYF
CDR3 DNA: TGTGCCAGCAGCGTGGGTCCAGGGACCTCCTACGAGCAGTACTTC

D gene: TRBD1
V gene: TRBV5-4
clone size: -
J gene: TRBJ2-7
CDR3 protein: CASSIGQGKGDEQYF
CDR3 DNA: TGTGCCAGCAGTATCGGACAGGGTAAGGGCGACGAGCAGTACTTC

D gene: -
V gene: TRBV28
clone size: -
J gene: TRBJ1-1
CDR3 protein: CASSLQPMNTEAFF
CDR3 DNA: TGTGCCAGCAGTTTGCAGCCAATGAACACTGAAGCTTTCTTT

D gene: -
V gene: TRBV11-2
clone size: -
J gene: TRBJ2-7
CDR3 protein: CASSLVYEAGGGYEQYF
CDR3 DNA: TGTGCCAGCAGCTTAGTTTATGAGGCAGGGGGAGGCTACGAGCAGTACTTC

D gene: -
V gene: TRBV28
clone size: few
J gene: TRBJ2-2
CDR3 protein: CASRTENTGELFF
CDR3 DNA: TGTGCCAGCCGGACAGAGAACACCGGGGAGCTGTTTTTT

D gene: TRBD1
V gene: TRBV28
clone size: few
J gene: TRBJ1-1
CDR3 protein: CASSSYSGGNTEAFF
CDR3 DNA: TGTGCCAGCAGTTCATACTCAGGGGGCAACACTGAAGCTTTCTTT

D gene: -
V gene: TRBV30
clone size: -
J gene: TRBJ2-5
CDR3 protein: CAWRAEETQYF
CDR3 DNA: TGTGCCTGGAGAGCCGAAGAGACCCAGTACTTC

D gene: -
V gene: TRBV5-1
clone size: -
J gene: TRBJ2-7
CDR3 protein: CASSSGHLSQYF
CDR3 DNA: TGCGCCAGCAGCTCAGGACACCTTAGTCAGTACTTC

D gene: -
V gene: TRBV30
clone size: -
J gene: TRBJ2-1
CDR3 protein: CAWSRSSNEQFF
CDR3 DNA: TGTGCCTGGAGTAGGAGTAGTAATGAGCAGTTCTTC

D gene: -
V gene: TRBV2
clone size: -
J gene: TRBJ1-1
CDR3 protein: CASSRAAVNTEAFF
CDR3 DNA: TGTGCCAGCAGTCGCGCGGCGGTGAACACTGAAGCTTTCTTT

D gene: -
V gene: TRBV14
clone size: few
J gene: TRBJ1-1
CDR3 protein: CASSRFSHKVEGAFF
CDR3 DNA: TGTGCCAGCAGCCGGTTCTCCCACAAGGTAGAGGGAGCTTTCTTT

D gene: -
V gene: TRBV19
clone size: -
J gene: TRBJ1-4
CDR3 protein: CASRPDPSTEKLFF
CDR3 DNA: TGTGCCAGTAGACCGGATCCTTCGACAGAAAAACTGTTTTTT

D gene: TRBD1
V gene: TRBV2
clone size: -
J gene: TRBJ2-5
CDR3 protein: CASRGDRDQETQYF
CDR3 DNA: TGTGCCAGCAGGGGGGACAGGGACCAAGAGACCCAGTACTTC

D gene: -
V gene: TRBV5-4
clone size: few
J gene: TRBJ2-7
CDR3 protein: CASSRFSASGPYEQYF
CDR3 DNA: TGTGCCAGCAGCCGCTTCTCCGCCTCTGGGCCATACGAGCAGTACTTC